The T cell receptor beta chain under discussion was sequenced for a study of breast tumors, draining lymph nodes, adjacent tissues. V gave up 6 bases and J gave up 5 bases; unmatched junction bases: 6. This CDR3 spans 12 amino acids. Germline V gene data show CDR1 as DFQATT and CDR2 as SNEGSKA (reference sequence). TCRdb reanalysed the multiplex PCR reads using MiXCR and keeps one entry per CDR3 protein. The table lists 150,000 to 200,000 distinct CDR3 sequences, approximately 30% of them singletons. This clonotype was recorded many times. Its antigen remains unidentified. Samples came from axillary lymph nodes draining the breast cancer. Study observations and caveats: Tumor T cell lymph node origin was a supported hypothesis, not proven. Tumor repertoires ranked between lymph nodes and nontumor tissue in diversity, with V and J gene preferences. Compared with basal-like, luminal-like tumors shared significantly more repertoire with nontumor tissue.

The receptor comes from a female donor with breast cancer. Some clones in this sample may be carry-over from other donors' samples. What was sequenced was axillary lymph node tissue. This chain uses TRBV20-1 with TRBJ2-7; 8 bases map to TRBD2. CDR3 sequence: CSAAGTRDEQYF. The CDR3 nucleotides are TGCAGTGCGGCCGGGACTAGAGACGAGCAGTACTTC.